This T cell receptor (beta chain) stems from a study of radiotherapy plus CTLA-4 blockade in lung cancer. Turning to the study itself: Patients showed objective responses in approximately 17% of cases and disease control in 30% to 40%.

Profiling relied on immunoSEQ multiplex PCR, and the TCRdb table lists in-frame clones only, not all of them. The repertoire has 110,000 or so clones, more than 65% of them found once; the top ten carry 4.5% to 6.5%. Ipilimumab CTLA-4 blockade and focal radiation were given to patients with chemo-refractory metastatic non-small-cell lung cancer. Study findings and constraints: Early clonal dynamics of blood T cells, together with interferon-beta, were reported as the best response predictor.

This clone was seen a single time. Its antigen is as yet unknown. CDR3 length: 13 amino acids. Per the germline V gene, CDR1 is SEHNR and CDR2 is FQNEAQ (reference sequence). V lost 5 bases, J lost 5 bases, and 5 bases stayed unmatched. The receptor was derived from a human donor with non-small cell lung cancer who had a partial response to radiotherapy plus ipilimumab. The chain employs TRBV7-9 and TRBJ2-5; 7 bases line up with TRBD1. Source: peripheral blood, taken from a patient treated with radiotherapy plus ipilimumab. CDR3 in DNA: TGTGCCAGCAGCGACTACAGGGGCGAGACCCAGTACTTC. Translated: CASSDYRGETQYF. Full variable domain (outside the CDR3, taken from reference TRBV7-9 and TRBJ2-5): DTGVSQNPRHKITKRGQNVTFRCDPISEHNRLYWYRQTLGQGPEFLTYFQNEAQLEKSRLLSDRFSAERPKGSFSTLEIQRTEQGDSAMYLCASSDYRGETQYFGPGTRLLVL.